This T cell receptor beta chain was sequenced for a study of T-cell reconstitution after alpha-beta-depleted transplantation in children. Points from the study as a whole: One year after transplant, T-cell counts and diversity came mostly from newly produced T cells.

CDR3 length: 13 residues. With V trimmed by 8 bases and J by 5 bases, 6 bases remained unmatched. Molecular barcoding with unique molecular identifiers was used for the TCRbeta library. TCRdb re-called the PCR reads with MiXCR, one entry per CDR3 protein. Found here are 150,000 to 200,000 distinct CDR3 sequences, 6.3% of them singletons; the top ten hold under 5%. This clonotype has ten or more counts. The target antigen is unknown. The sample here was PBMCs, taken before TCRalphabeta/CD19-depleted stem cell transplant. This chain connects TRBV12-3 or TRBV12-4 to TRBJ2-5, with 9 positions matching TRBD1. This TCR came from a girl less than two years old with combined immunodeficiency, due to receive a stem cell transplant. DNA of the CDR3: TGTGCCAGCCGGGGACAGGGTTTGGAGACCCAGTACTTC. This sequence encodes CASRGQGLETQYF.